Listed below are T cell receptor beta chains from one sample, sequenced in a study of blood T cells in healthy people across ages. TCRdb re-derived calls from the 5' RACE reads in MiXCR, one entry per CDR3 protein. The sample contains over a million distinct CDR3 sequences, 40% to 50% of which appear only once. Sequencing used blood. Source of these receptors: a woman under 30 in good health. CDR3s include the opening cysteine and the closing phenylalanine or tryptophan. D genes are given only for firm matches. Some rows have no size entry. The others give once, few or many, or a class for an expanded clone.

j_gene: TRBJ2-3
abundance: NA
v_gene: TRBV27
d_gene: TRBD1
CDR3aa: CASSLITGGGQYF
CDR3nt: TGTGCCAGCAGTTTAATAACAGGGGGCGGTCAGTATTTT

j_gene: TRBJ1-4
abundance: few
v_gene: TRBV29-1
d_gene: NA
CDR3aa: CSALGLIQGGTNEKLFF
CDR3nt: TGCAGCGCTCTAGGTCTTATACAGGGAGGAACTAATGAAAAACTGTTTTTT

j_gene: TRBJ1-2
abundance: few
v_gene: TRBV2
d_gene: NA
CDR3aa: CASSEGLSYGYTF
CDR3nt: TGTGCCAGCAGTGAAGGGCTCTCCTATGGCTACACCTTC

j_gene: TRBJ2-1
abundance: NA
v_gene: TRBV20-1
d_gene: TRBD2
CDR3aa: CSGGGGGGSYNEQFF
CDR3nt: TGCAGTGGAGGCGGCGGGGGGGGCTCCTACAATGAGCAGTTCTTC

j_gene: TRBJ2-1
abundance: NA
v_gene: TRBV14
d_gene: NA
CDR3aa: CASSGLAPRREKAHEQFF
CDR3nt: TGTGCCAGCAGCGGGCTAGCGCCCCGTCGGGAGAAAGCCCATGAGCAGTTCTTC

j_gene: TRBJ2-2
abundance: NA
v_gene: TRBV29-1
d_gene: NA
CDR3aa: CSVHVGGLFF
CDR3nt: TGCAGCGTTCATGTCGGGGGGCTGTTTTTT

j_gene: TRBJ2-5
abundance: NA
v_gene: TRBV29-1
d_gene: TRBD2
CDR3aa: CSVERLASNEQYF
CDR3nt: TGCAGCGTTGAACGACTAGCGTCAAATGAGCAGTACTTC

j_gene: TRBJ1-2
abundance: NA
v_gene: TRBV6-5
d_gene: NA
CDR3aa: CASSRPLPNYGYTF
CDR3nt: TGTGCCAGCAGCCGACCTCTCCCTAACTATGGCTACACCTTC

j_gene: TRBJ2-1
abundance: NA
v_gene: TRBV5-5
d_gene: TRBD2
CDR3aa: CASSLDLRSGRVVGDNEQFF
CDR3nt: TGTGCCAGCAGCTTGGATTTGAGGAGCGGGAGAGTAGTGGGGGACAATGAGCAGTTCTTC

j_gene: TRBJ2-1
abundance: few
v_gene: TRBV7-9
d_gene: TRBD2
CDR3aa: CASSPPSGVSYNEQFF
CDR3nt: TGTGCCAGCAGCCCACCTAGCGGGGTCTCCTACAATGAGCAGTTCTTC

j_gene: TRBJ1-2
abundance: NA
v_gene: TRBV20-1
d_gene: TRBD1
CDR3aa: CSAMGQIANYGYTF
CDR3nt: TGCAGTGCTATGGGACAGATAGCTAACTATGGCTACACCTTC

j_gene: TRBJ1-2
abundance: few
v_gene: TRBV9
d_gene: TRBD1
CDR3aa: CASSVGDRVNGYTF
CDR3nt: TGTGCCAGCAGCGTAGGAGACAGGGTTAATGGCTACACCTTC

j_gene: TRBJ1-1
abundance: NA
v_gene: TRBV12-3/TRBV12-4
d_gene: NA
CDR3aa: CASSLGRVTEAFF
CDR3nt: TGTGCCAGCAGTTTAGGTAGGGTGACTGAAGCTTTCTTT

j_gene: TRBJ2-5
abundance: few
v_gene: TRBV7-2
d_gene: TRBD2
CDR3aa: CASRLAGQETQYF
CDR3nt: TGTGCCAGCAGGCTAGCGGGACAAGAGACCCAGTACTTC

j_gene: TRBJ2-5
abundance: NA
v_gene: TRBV20-1
d_gene: NA
CDR3aa: CSAKTLQETQYF
CDR3nt: TGCAGTGCTAAGACGCTCCAAGAGACCCAGTACTTC

j_gene: TRBJ2-7
abundance: NA
v_gene: TRBV3-1
d_gene: NA
CDR3aa: CASNPASGTYEQYF
CDR3nt: TGTGCCAGCAACCCCGCCAGCGGTACCTACGAGCAGTACTTC

j_gene: TRBJ2-7
abundance: NA
v_gene: TRBV3-1
d_gene: TRBD2
CDR3aa: CASSQDGRLSGLASYEQYF
CDR3nt: TGTGCCAGCAGCCAAGATGGTCGGTTAAGCGGACTAGCGTCCTACGAGCAGTACTTC

j_gene: TRBJ1-1
abundance: NA
v_gene: TRBV28
d_gene: NA
CDR3aa: CASSSLRENTEAFF
CDR3nt: TGTGCCAGCAGTTCACTCCGGGAGAACACTGAAGCTTTCTTT

j_gene: TRBJ2-1
abundance: NA
v_gene: TRBV28
d_gene: TRBD1
CDR3aa: CASSYLLPDRAGVNEQFF
CDR3nt: TGTGCCAGCAGTTACCTCCTCCCTGACAGGGCAGGAGTCAATGAGCAGTTCTTC

j_gene: TRBJ2-3
abundance: NA
v_gene: TRBV10-3
d_gene: NA
CDR3aa: CAISDGGGGPDAQYF
CDR3nt: TGTGCCATCAGTGACGGCGGGGGCGGCCCAGATGCGCAGTATTTT

j_gene: TRBJ2-7
abundance: few
v_gene: TRBV7-9
d_gene: NA
CDR3aa: CASSLGQISYEQYF
CDR3nt: TGTGCCAGCAGCTTAGGCCAGATCTCCTACGAGCAGTACTTC

j_gene: TRBJ2-3
abundance: NA
v_gene: TRBV7-3
d_gene: NA
CDR3aa: CASSAEGSGDTQYF
CDR3nt: TGTGCCAGCAGCGCCGAGGGGTCCGGGGATACGCAGTATTTT

j_gene: TRBJ1-2
abundance: NA
v_gene: TRBV10-3
d_gene: NA
CDR3aa: CAISDPPRGNSGYTF
CDR3nt: TGTGCCATCAGTGACCCGCCCCGGGGGAATTCCGGCTACACCTTC

j_gene: TRBJ2-7
abundance: few
v_gene: TRBV18
d_gene: TRBD1
CDR3aa: CASSPGQGRSNEQYF
CDR3nt: TGTGCCAGCTCACCAGGACAGGGGCGTTCCAACGAGCAGTACTTC

j_gene: TRBJ2-7
abundance: NA
v_gene: TRBV2
d_gene: TRBD2
CDR3aa: CASSARLAGDNEQYF
CDR3nt: TGTGCCAGCAGTGCCCGACTAGCGGGGGACAATGAGCAGTACTTC

j_gene: TRBJ2-1
abundance: few
v_gene: TRBV20-1
d_gene: NA
CDR3aa: CSATAGSYNEQFF
CDR3nt: TGCAGTGCCACAGCGGGCTCCTACAATGAGCAGTTCTTC

j_gene: TRBJ1-2
abundance: NA
v_gene: TRBV7-9
d_gene: NA
CDR3aa: CASSLAGTASYGYTF
CDR3nt: TGTGCCAGCAGCTTAGCGGGAACAGCATCCTATGGCTACACCTTC

j_gene: TRBJ2-7
abundance: NA
v_gene: TRBV20-1
d_gene: NA
CDR3aa: CSARDPHEQYF
CDR3nt: TGCAGTGCTAGAGATCCCCACGAGCAGTACTTC

j_gene: TRBJ2-2
abundance: NA
v_gene: TRBV5-1
d_gene: TRBD2
CDR3aa: CASSLGLAGSAGELFF
CDR3nt: TGCGCCAGCAGCTTGGGGCTAGCGGGATCGGCCGGGGAGCTGTTTTTT

j_gene: TRBJ1-6
abundance: few
v_gene: TRBV12-3/TRBV12-4
d_gene: NA
CDR3aa: CASSLDGGSGSPLHF
CDR3nt: TGTGCCAGCAGTTTAGACGGGGGGTCGGGGTCACCCCTCCACTTT

j_gene: TRBJ2-1
abundance: few
v_gene: TRBV3-1
d_gene: TRBD1
CDR3aa: CASSQTGTGYNEQFF
CDR3nt: TGTGCCAGCAGCCAAACCGGGACAGGCTACAATGAGCAGTTCTTC

j_gene: TRBJ2-3
abundance: NA
v_gene: TRBV6-1
d_gene: TRBD1
CDR3aa: CATGTGQPQYF
CDR3nt: TGTGCCACCGGGACAGGGCAGCCGCAGTATTTT

j_gene: TRBJ2-1
abundance: NA
v_gene: TRBV5-1
d_gene: TRBD2
CDR3aa: CASSRGTSGGSSYNEQFF
CDR3nt: TGCGCCAGCAGCCGCGGGACTAGCGGGGGTAGCTCCTACAATGAGCAGTTCTTC

j_gene: TRBJ2-1
abundance: few
v_gene: TRBV4-2
d_gene: NA
CDR3aa: CASSQVPVLVLGEQFF
CDR3nt: TGTGCCAGCAGCCAAGTTCCCGTCCTTGTTTTGGGTGAGCAGTTCTTC

j_gene: TRBJ2-7
abundance: few
v_gene: TRBV6-5
d_gene: TRBD1
CDR3aa: CASSYSWTGGSYEQYF
CDR3nt: TGTGCCAGCAGTTACTCGTGGACAGGGGGCTCCTACGAGCAGTACTTC

j_gene: TRBJ2-5
abundance: once
v_gene: TRBV6-5
d_gene: NA
CDR3aa: CATGTKETQYF
CDR3nt: TGTGCCACAGGGACCAAAGAGACCCAGTACTTC

j_gene: TRBJ2-1
abundance: NA
v_gene: TRBV12-3/TRBV12-4
d_gene: NA
CDR3aa: CASSAAVYYNGQFF
CDR3nt: TGTGCCAGCAGTGCCGCGGTATACTACAATGGGCAGTTCTTC

j_gene: TRBJ1-3
abundance: NA
v_gene: TRBV18
d_gene: TRBD1
CDR3aa: CASSPFGTGGTGSGNTIYF
CDR3nt: TGTGCCAGCTCACCATTCGGGACAGGGGGAACCGGCTCTGGAAACACCATATATTTT

j_gene: TRBJ2-1
abundance: NA
v_gene: TRBV6-1
d_gene: TRBD1
CDR3aa: CASSEQGVGPREQFF
CDR3nt: TGTGCCAGCAGTGAACAGGGGGTAGGTCCTCGTGAGCAGTTCTTC

j_gene: TRBJ2-1
abundance: NA
v_gene: TRBV20-1
d_gene: TRBD2
CDR3aa: CSASHSSGGPSNEQFF
CDR3nt: TGCAGTGCTAGCCACTCTAGCGGGGGGCCTTCCAATGAGCAGTTCTTC

j_gene: TRBJ1-6
abundance: few
v_gene: TRBV6-5
d_gene: NA
CDR3aa: CASKDELYSPLHF
CDR3nt: TGTGCCAGCAAGGACGAGTTGTATTCACCCCTCCACTTT

j_gene: TRBJ2-7
abundance: NA
v_gene: TRBV20-1
d_gene: NA
CDR3aa: CSAKDWSPNGQYF
CDR3nt: TGCAGTGCTAAAGATTGGTCCCCCAACGGGCAGTACTTC

j_gene: TRBJ2-7
abundance: NA
v_gene: TRBV12-3/TRBV12-4
d_gene: TRBD2
CDR3aa: CASSPASGNSYEQYF
CDR3nt: TGTGCCAGCAGCCCCGCTAGCGGGAACTCCTACGAGCAGTACTTC

j_gene: TRBJ2-1
abundance: few
v_gene: TRBV5-1
d_gene: NA
CDR3aa: CASSSMAGAPNEQFF
CDR3nt: TGCGCCAGCAGCTCGATGGCGGGGGCCCCCAATGAGCAGTTCTTC

j_gene: TRBJ2-7
abundance: NA
v_gene: TRBV20-1
d_gene: NA
CDR3aa: CSAGDPGGADEQYF
CDR3nt: TGCAGTGCTGGAGATCCGGGGGGCGCGGACGAGCAGTACTTC

j_gene: TRBJ2-2
abundance: few
v_gene: TRBV29-1
d_gene: TRBD2
CDR3aa: CSVAQRGANTGELFF
CDR3nt: TGCAGCGTTGCCCAGCGGGGGGCCAACACCGGGGAGCTGTTTTTT

j_gene: TRBJ1-2
abundance: NA
v_gene: TRBV5-5
d_gene: NA
CDR3aa: CASSLVGGTTNYGYTF
CDR3nt: TGTGCCAGCAGCTTGGTCGGAGGGACTACTAACTATGGCTACACCTTC

j_gene: TRBJ2-7
abundance: once
v_gene: TRBV7-2
d_gene: NA
CDR3aa: CASSSHDGTDEQYF
CDR3nt: TGTGCCAGCAGCTCCCATGACGGGACCGACGAGCAGTACTTC

j_gene: TRBJ2-3
abundance: few
v_gene: TRBV11-2
d_gene: NA
CDR3aa: CASRRWVYSTDTQYF
CDR3nt: TGTGCCAGCCGTCGGTGGGTATATAGCACAGATACGCAGTATTTT

j_gene: TRBJ2-3
abundance: few
v_gene: TRBV20-1
d_gene: TRBD2
CDR3aa: CSARDWGLAGRDTQYF
CDR3nt: TGCAGTGCTAGAGATTGGGGACTAGCGGGGAGAGATACGCAGTATTTT

j_gene: TRBJ2-1
abundance: NA
v_gene: TRBV24-1
d_gene: NA
CDR3aa: CATSDSRGYNEQFF
CDR3nt: TGTGCCACCAGTGACTCGCGTGGCTACAATGAGCAGTTCTTC

j_gene: TRBJ2-1
abundance: NA
v_gene: TRBV2
d_gene: NA
CDR3aa: CASSGLEPNEQFF
CDR3nt: TGTGCCAGCAGTGGCCTAGAACCCAATGAGCAGTTCTTC

j_gene: TRBJ1-2
abundance: NA
v_gene: TRBV5-1
d_gene: TRBD1
CDR3aa: CASSLGTGWDGKDYGYTF
CDR3nt: TGCGCCAGCAGCTTGGGGACAGGGTGGGATGGAAAGGACTATGGCTACACCTTC